This entry lists 23 T cell receptor beta chains sequenced from one sample in a study of blood T cell repertoires in COVID-19. Clones were sequenced by immunoSEQ multiplex PCR, and TCRdb holds only the in-frame ones, with some missing. The sample lists tens of thousands of clones; around nine tenths were seen once. The sample was peripheral blood. The origin of the receptors is a man aged 45-65 years with COVID-19, enrolled during active disease.

This chain links TRBV7-8 with TRBJ2-7; 8 bases are a match to TRBD2. CDR3 length: 15 residues. The V gene's germline CDR1 is SGHVS and CDR2 FQNEAQ. V was clipped by 6 bases and J by 6 bases; unmatched bases: 13. The CDR3: CASRGSGLVFAEQYF. In DNA, the CDR3 is TGTGCCAGCAGGGGATCGGGACTAGTCTTCGCCGAGCAGTACTTC. The variable domain in full, completed from reference TRBV7-8 and TRBJ2-7, reads GAGVSQSPRYKVAKRGQDVALRCDPISGHVSLFWYQQALGQGPEFLTYFQNEAQLDKSGLPSDRFFAERPEGSVSTLKIQRTQQEDSAVYLCASRGSGLVFAEQYFGPGTRLTVT.

V is TRBV27 and J is TRBJ2-5, with D unclear. The CDR3 consists of 18 residues. V lost 6 bases and J lost 0, with 23 bases in between. Germline V CDR1 and CDR2: MNHEY, SMNVEV (reference sequence). CDR3 DNA: TGTGCCAGCAGCCGAGCCCGGTTAGAAGCGAACTACCAAGAGACCCAGTACTTC. Residues: CASSRARLEANYQETQYF.

The chain is built from TRBV6-5 and TRBJ2-5; TRBD1 aligns across 7 bases. The CDR3 consists of 15 residues. Per germline, CDR1 MNHEY and CDR2 SVGAGI. V shed 6 bases and J 2 bases; nucleotides not matched to a gene: 9. The DNA for the CDR3 is TGTGCCAGCAGGGGGGACAGCCTCAGGCAAGAGACCCAGTACTTC. This translates into CASRGDSLRQETQYF.

The rearrangement uses TRBV29-1 and TRBJ2-3; D possibly corresponds to TRBD2 (5 bases). This CDR3 has 13 amino acids. V lost 8 bases, J lost 0 bases, and 12 bases lay in between. CDR1 and CDR2 (germline): SQVTM, ANQGSEA. The CDR3 nucleotides are TGCAGCTGGCGGGCGGATAGCACAGATACGCAGTATTTT. This gives the protein CSWRADSTDTQYF.

V usage is TRBV10-1 and J usage is TRBJ1-4; 10 bases map to TRBD1. CDR1 WNHNN and CDR2 SYGVQD come from the germline V gene (reference sequence). With 0 bases clipped from V and 8 bases from J, the junction kept 21 bases outside the gene matches. This CDR3 region has 21 residues. The CDR3 spells CASSESFAWACPGQGREKLFF. DNA for the CDR3: TGCGCCAGCAGTGAGTCGTTTGCCTGGGCTTGTCCGGGACAGGGGCGAGAAAAACTGTTTTTT.

The CDR3 region has the DNA TGTGCCAGCAGTAAACCCGGGACAGGGTACTCTCAGCCCCAGCATTTT. Encoded protein: CASSKPGTGYSQPQHF. V and J are TRBV28 and TRBJ1-5; 9 bases are shared with TRBD1. CDR3 length: 16 amino acids. Germline values: CDR1 MDHEN, CDR2 SYDVKM. Trimming removed 5 bases from V and 6 bases from J; junction bases left unmatched: 11.

J is TRBJ1-6 and V is TRBV28; D not resolved. With 1 base removed from V and 9 bases from J, the gap between germline ends came to 4 bases. This CDR3 region has 12 residues. Germline V gives CDR1 MDHEN, CDR2 SYDVKM. CDR3 DNA: TGTGCCAGCAGTTTATTTAGTTCACCCCTCCACTTT. Protein sequence: CASSLFSSPLHF.

In DNA, the CDR3 is TGTGCCAGCAGCCCCCGGGGGAATAATGAAAAACTGTTTTTT. Protein: CASSPRGNNEKLFF. The V and J genes are TRBV6-5 and TRBJ1-4; TRBD1 is a possible D gene (5 bases). The V end was cut by 6 bases, the J end by 4 bases, with 12 bases between. The CDR3 length is 14 residues. The germline gives CDR1 MNHEY, CDR2 SVGAGI.

This clone was detected a few times. This rearrangement joins TRBV28 to TRBJ2-7, with 10 bases aligning to TRBD2. Germline CDR1 is MDHEN and CDR2 is SYDVKM. Trimming removed 5 bases from V and 6 bases from J; junction bases left unmatched: 10. CDR3 length equals 15 residues. The CDR3 sequence: CASSTQAGGSSEQYF. DNA of the CDR3: TGTGCCAGCAGTACCCAAGCGGGAGGGTCTTCCGAGCAGTACTTC.

The chain is built from TRBV5-5 and TRBJ2-7; TRBD1 matches at 7 bases. V was clipped by 2 bases and J by 4 bases; unmatched bases: 9. This CDR3 has 15 residues. Germline CDR1 is SGHKS and CDR2 is YYEKEE (reference sequence). DNA of the CDR3: TGTGCCAGCAGCTTCAGGGACAGTAGGGAGTACGAGCAGTACTTC. Amino acid sequence: CASSFRDSREYEQYF.

The chain combines TRBV4-3 with TRBJ2-1; D might be TRBD1 (6 bases). The germline CDR1 and CDR2 sequences are LGHNA and YSLEER. The CDR3 covers 16 residues. V lost 0 bases, J lost 2 bases, and 11 bases lay in between. CDR3 nucleotide sequence: TGCGCCAGCAGCCAAGATTTTCAGGGGACCTACAATGAGCAGTTCTTC. This codes for CASSQDFQGTYNEQFF.

This chain joins TRBV5-6 and TRBJ1-2; 9 nucleotides line up with TRBD1. The junction had 4 bases not matched to a gene; V was cut back by 3 bases and J by 1 base. This CDR3 spans 15 amino acids. Germline CDR1 reads SGHDT; CDR2 reads YYEEEE. CDR3 protein: CASSWRDRDNYGYTF. In DNA form, the CDR3 reads TGTGCCAGCAGCTGGAGGGACAGGGATAACTATGGCTACACCTTC.

This chain connects TRBV5-5 to TRBJ1-2; TRBD1 is a possible D gene (6 bases). V was clipped by 0 bases and J by 5 bases, with 14 bases between them. Germline V CDR1 and CDR2: SGHKS, YYEKEE (reference sequence). The length of the CDR3 is 15 residues. The CDR3 region is CASSLEGETNYGYTF. The CDR3 DNA sequence: TGTGCCAGCAGCTTGGAGGGGGAGACGAATTATGGCTACACCTTC.

This clone was seen only a few times. An end of the junction does not agree with germline; a read error may underlie this. V usage is TRBV7-9 and J usage is TRBJ1-2; D unresolved. CDR3 length: 8 amino acids. CDR1 and CDR2 (germline): SEHNR, FQNEAQ (reference sequence). The CDR3: CASSPRNF. Written as DNA, the CDR3 is TGTGCCAGCAGCCCTAGAAACTTC.

The CDR3 loop reads CASSSRPEGGSGELFF. For the CDR3, the DNA is TGTGCCAGCAGCTCGCGGCCCGAGGGTGGTTCCGGGGAGCTGTTTTTT. The chain couples TRBV5-5 to TRBJ2-2; tentative D call: TRBD2 (5 bases). CDR3 length equals 16 residues. Trimming removed 3 bases at V and 6 bases at J, with 18 bases between. Germline lookup yields CDR1 SGHKS and CDR2 YYEKEE (reference sequence).

This chain links TRBV9 with TRBJ2-7, with 8 nucleotides matching TRBD1. Germline CDR1 is SGDLS and CDR2 is YYNGEE. Germline trimming cut 2 bases from V and 2 bases from J; bases unmatched to any gene: 9. This CDR3 spans 16 amino acids. CDR3: CASSVSGGGKAYEQYF. The CDR3 nucleotides read TGTGCCAGCAGCGTTTCAGGGGGCGGAAAGGCCTACGAGCAGTACTTC.

This sequence joins TRBV7-2 and TRBJ2-1; 13 bases are a match to TRBD2. V trimming: 3 bases; J trimming: 4 bases; junction bases outside the gene matches: 3. This CDR3 has 16 amino acids. Germline CDR1 SGHTA, CDR2 FQGNSA. The CDR3, as DNA: TGTGCCAGCAGCTTCGGACTAGCGGGAGAGTACAATGAGCAGTTCTTC. Translation gives CASSFGLAGEYNEQFF.

This chain connects TRBV27 to TRBJ1-1; no firm D call. Germline V CDR1 and CDR2: MNHEY, SMNVEV (reference sequence). The CDR3 loop spans 13 amino acids. V lost 3 bases, J lost 5 bases, and 10 bases lay in between. DNA of the CDR3: TGTGCCAGCAGTTTTCGCGTAGAGACTGAAGCTTTCTTT. This encodes CASSFRVETEAFF.

The chain joins TRBV5-6 to TRBJ1-5; TRBD1 matches at 9 bases. The J segment lost 7 bases and the V segment lost 1 base, leaving 3 bases of the junction unmatched. The CDR3 spans 14 residues. Per germline, CDR1 SGHDT and CDR2 YYEEEE. CDR3 bases: TGTGCCAGCAGCTTGACAGGGGGCGGCCAGCCCCAGCATTTT. Protein: CASSLTGGGQPQHF.

V gene TRBV6-5 combines with J gene TRBJ1-6; D is perhaps TRBD1 (5 bases). V lost 5 bases to trimming and J lost 5 bases, with 10 bases between them. The CDR3 spans 14 residues. The germline CDR1 and CDR2 sequences are MNHEY and SVGAGI. CDR3 in DNA: TGTGCCAGCAGTAGAGGACAAAATAATTCACCCCTCCACTTT. It translates to CASSRGQNNSPLHF.

This rearrangement joins TRBV18 to TRBJ1-2; D possibly corresponds to TRBD1 (6 bases). V gave up 2 bases and J gave up 5 bases, with 24 bases separating them. This CDR3 has 18 residues. Germline V lookup: CDR1 KGHSH, CDR2 LQKENI. The CDR3 DNA is TGTGCCAGCTCACCATTCGCAGGGGCCATCCCAGAAGCATATGGCTACACCTTC. It specifies CASSPFAGAIPEAYGYTF.

The rearrangement links TRBV5-1 to TRBJ2-1; 7 nucleotides line up with TRBD2. V lost 0 bases and J lost 1; bases outside the gene matches: 7. The germline CDR1 and CDR2 sequences are SGHRS and YFSETQ. This CDR3 spans 17 amino acids. For the CDR3, the DNA is TGCGCCAGCAGCTTGGCCTTGGCTAGCGGATCCTACAATGAGCAGTTCTTC. Its translation: CASSLALASGSYNEQFF.

This chain uses TRBV4-1 with TRBJ1-1; 7 bases match TRBD1. V trimming: 5 bases; J trimming: 4 bases; junction bases outside the gene matches: 4. From germline, CDR1 is MGHRA and CDR2 YSYEKL. The CDR3 consists of 13 residues. CDR3 region: CASSYRGGTEAFF. In DNA, the CDR3 is TGCGCCAGCAGCTACAGGGGTGGCACTGAAGCTTTCTTT.